These T cell receptor beta chains were read from a single sample in a study of blood T cell repertoires in COVID-19. The assay was immunoSEQ multiplex PCR, and TCRdb's table has in-frame clones only and misses some. The sample has tens of thousands of clones; around nine tenths are singletons. The sequencing sample was made of peripheral blood. These receptors all come from a human donor with active COVID-19. The donor label of this sample is uncertain. Each CDR3 is given with its conserved first and last residue. The D gene is left open where the match is weak. Clone size is stated in some rows and not others, as once, few, many or a class when expanded.

clone_size	cdr3_length	v_call	d_call	j_call	cdr3_nt	cdr3_aa
once	16	TRBV6-5	NA	TRBJ1-1	TGTGCCAGCAGTTACTCGAGGGGCAGGGGAGGGTCTGAAGCTTTCTTT	CASSYSRGRGGSEAFF
NA	14	TRBV18	NA	TRBJ2-3	TGTGCCAGCTCACGTGACAGAGCCACAGATACGCAGTATTTT	CASSRDRATDTQYF
NA	14	TRBV5-1	TRBD1	TRBJ2-5	TGCGCCAGCAGCTCCCGGGACAGGGGAGAGACCCAGTACTTC	CASSSRDRGETQYF
NA	17	TRBV4-2	NA	TRBJ2-1	TGTGCCAGCAGCCAAGATTTATCCAGACTCGGCAACAATGAGCAGTTCTTC	CASSQDLSRLGNNEQFF
NA	15	TRBV24-1	NA	TRBJ2-3	TGTGCCACCAGTGACCCCGGACAGAGGTCAGATACGCAGTATTTT	CATSDPGQRSDTQYF
NA	13	TRBV12-5	NA	TRBJ2-1	TGTGCTAGTGGTTCACAGGGCTACAATGAGCAGTTCTTC	CASGSQGYNEQFF
NA	15	TRBV4-1	NA	TRBJ2-3	TGCGCCAGCAGCCAAGGACAGGGGCGGGGGGATACGCAGTATTTT	CASSQGQGRGDTQYF
once	17	TRBV7-3	TRBD2	TRBJ2-3	TGTGCCAGCAGCCGTAGCGGGGGAGGGCGAGGCACAGATACGCAGTATTTT	CASSRSGGGRGTDTQYF
NA	13	TRBV7-3	TRBD1	TRBJ2-2	TGTGCCAGCAGCTACACAGGGGCCGGGGAGCTGTTTTTT	CASSYTGAGELFF
NA	15	TRBV4-2	NA	TRBJ2-7	TGTGCCAGCAGCCAAGTTCGGGGTTTATCGGGGGAGCAGTACTTC	CASSQVRGLSGEQYF
NA	14	TRBV29-1	TRBD1	TRBJ2-4	TGCAGCGTTCAAGGACAGGGGGCTAAAAACATTCAGTACTTC	CSVQGQGAKNIQYF
few	17	TRBV7-2	NA	TRBJ1-3	TGTGCCAGCAGCTTACATAACGGTCCACGCTCTGGAAACACCATATATTTT	CASSLHNGPRSGNTIYF
NA	14	TRBV6-5	TRBD1	TRBJ1-4	TGTGCCAGCAGAAAACAGGGGGCGCAGAAAAAACTGTTTTTT	CASRKQGAQKKLFF
few	15	TRBV9	TRBD2	TRBJ2-5	TGTGCCAGCAGCGTCGGCGGGGGGGCCGTCGAGACCCAGTACTTC	CASSVGGGAVETQYF
NA	13	TRBV14	NA	TRBJ2-2	TGTGCCAGCAGCCTCTCGAACACCGGGGAGCTGTTTTTT	CASSLSNTGELFF
few	16	TRBV6-5	TRBD1	TRBJ1-5	TGTGCCAGCAGTTCCACCTGGACAGGGTACGATCAGCCCCAGCATTTT	CASSSTWTGYDQPQHF
NA	13	TRBV27	NA	TRBJ2-3	TGTGCCAGCAGTTCCCAGGGTACAGATACGCAGTATTTT	CASSSQGTDTQYF